This TCR beta chain was profiled in a study of blood T cell repertoires in COVID-19. Study overall: The samples span acute and convalescent COVID-19 from the United States, Italy and Spain.

This CDR3 has 15 residues. Germline assignment: CDR1 SGHRS and CDR2 YFSETQ. Trimming cost V 5 bases and J 3 bases; bases outside gene matches: 5. Participant-reported clinical history was the basis for cohort assignment. Profiled with immunoSEQ multiplex PCR; TCRdb holds only in-frame clones, not every one. The table lists 250,000 to 350,000 clones, about nine tenths of them singletons, with 2.5% to 3% in the top ten. Sequencing was carried out using PBMCs or T cells enriched from blood (not recorded which). The clonotype comes from a woman aged 50 to 60 who had recovered from COVID-19. The chain links TRBV5-1 to TRBJ2-5; 12 positions agree with TRBD2. The CDR3 loop is CASSLRTSGEETQYF. The CDR3 region has the DNA TGCGCCAGCAGTCTCAGGACTAGCGGGGAAGAGACCCAGTACTTC.